These 26 T cell receptor beta chains share one sample of origin, sequenced in a study of technical replicates of blood from a handful of donors. Measured with immunoSEQ multiplex PCR; TCRdb has only the in-frame clones, and not every one. The sample records approximately 66,000 clones, 88% being singletons. The sequencing sample was made of PBMCs. These receptors were obtained from a human donor in good health. Some clones in this sample may be carry-over from other donors' samples.

The rearrangement links TRBV7-2 to TRBJ2-5; possibly TRBD1 for D (5 bases). The CDR3 spans 17 residues. The germline V and J ends were trimmed by 2 bases and 2 bases, with 18 bases remaining between them. Germline CDR1 and CDR2: SGHTA and FQGNSA. The CDR3 is CASSLKRSRVGQETQYF. The CDR3 DNA is TGTGCCAGCAGCTTAAAACGGAGCAGGGTGGGGCAAGAGACCCAGTACTTC.

This clone has a handful of counts. The genes are TRBV6-4 and TRBJ1-2; 8 bases align to TRBD1. Germline CDR1 MRHNA, CDR2 SNTAGT. This CDR3 is built from 12 residues. With 6 bases clipped from V and 8 bases from J, the junction kept 5 bases outside the gene matches. The CDR3 protein is CASSDRGIGYTF. The DNA of the CDR3 is TGTGCCAGCAGCGACAGGGGAATAGGCTACACCTTC.

This rearrangement joins TRBV6-6 to TRBJ1-2; 8 nucleotides line up with TRBD1. Germline V lookup: CDR1 MNHNY, CDR2 SVGAGI (reference sequence). The CDR3 covers 13 residues. J was trimmed by 2 bases and V by 7 bases; bases with no gene match: 3. The CDR3, as DNA: TGTGCCAGCACCTGGACAGGGAACTATGGCTACACCTTC. This codes for CASTWTGNYGYTF.

V is TRBV11-2 and J is TRBJ1-1, with a possible D match to TRBD1 (5 bases). V was cut by 5 bases and J by 4 bases, with 17 bases left in between. Germline lookup yields CDR1 SGHAT and CDR2 FQNNGV. The CDR3 covers 15 residues. CDR3 in DNA: TGTGCCAGCAGCCCCTGGCCGGGGGGAGCCACTGAAGCTTTCTTT. This codes for CASSPWPGGATEAFF.

This sequence joins TRBV9 and TRBJ1-1, with TRBD1 as a possible D gene (5 bases). There are 13 residues in the CDR3. V lost 4 bases and J 4 bases, leaving 11 bases between the germline ends. Germline V gene sequence: CDR1 SGDLS, CDR2 YYNGEE. In DNA form, the CDR3 reads TGTGCCAGCAGCAACGGCGGGGGCACTGAAGCTTTCTTT. It encodes CASSNGGGTEAFF.

The chain combines TRBV5-1 with TRBJ1-2; 7 bases line up with TRBD1. J was trimmed by 2 bases and V by 4 bases; bases with no gene match: 8. The germline CDR1 and CDR2 sequences are SGHRS and YFSETQ. The CDR3 is made up of 15 amino acids. The CDR3 nucleotides read TGCGCCAGCAGCCCGGTTACAGGGGTAAACTATGGCTACACCTTC. Its protein is CASSPVTGVNYGYTF.

This rearrangement joins TRBV5-1 to TRBJ1-1, with D hard to call. CDR3 length: 13 amino acids. Trimming stripped 0 bases from V and 7 bases from J, with 10 bases between. CDR1 and CDR2 (germline): SGHRS, YFSETQ. Written as DNA, the CDR3 is TGCGCCAGCAGCTTGGCCGGGGTAAGTGAAGCTTTCTTT. Its translation: CASSLAGVSEAFF. Filled out from reference TRBV5-1 and TRBJ1-1, the complete variable domain reads KAGVTQTPRYLIKTRGQQVTLSCSPISGHRSVSWYQQTPGQGLQFLFEYFSETQRNKGNFPGRFSGRQFSNSRSEMNVSTLELGDSALYLCASSLAGVSEAFFGQGTRLTVV.

The J gene is TRBJ1-2, the V gene TRBV6-5; tentatively, D is TRBD1 (5 bases). The germline CDR1 and CDR2 sequences are MNHEY and SVGAGI. V dropped 4 bases and J dropped 4 bases, with 13 bases sitting between them. The CDR3 is 14 residues long. CDR3 nucleotide sequence: TGTGCCAGCAGTTTTGGGCAGGGCCCCTATGGCTACACCTTC. This codes for CASSFGQGPYGYTF.

The chain couples TRBV5-1 to TRBJ2-7; 12 nucleotides agree with TRBD2. Germline-derived CDR1 and CDR2 are SGHRS and YFSETQ. With 2 bases clipped from V and 4 bases from J, the junction kept 13 bases outside the gene matches. The CDR3 is made up of 18 amino acids. CDR3 residues: CASSFGQRTSGRWYEQYF. CDR3 DNA: TGCGCCAGCAGCTTTGGACAGAGAACTAGCGGGAGGTGGTACGAGCAGTACTTC.

The chain is built from TRBV6-5 and TRBJ2-3; 10 nucleotides line up with TRBD1. There are 15 residues in the CDR3. Germline V lookup: CDR1 MNHEY, CDR2 SVGAGI. V lost 6 bases, J lost 4 bases, and 7 bases stayed unmatched. Written as DNA, the CDR3 is TGTGCCAGCAGCCGCCGGGACAGGGGCCCAGATACGCAGTATTTT. It is translated as CASSRRDRGPDTQYF.

This clone was picked up a small number of times. J is TRBJ1-2 and V is TRBV5-1, with a possible D match to TRBD1 (6 bases). The V and J ends lost 3 bases and 4 bases respectively, with 10 bases between them. Germline V gene lookup returns CDR1 SGHRS and CDR2 YFSETQ. The CDR3 has 13 residues. The CDR3 nucleotides are TGCGCCAGCAGCTCGGACAGACTCTATGGCTACACCTTC. Translated: CASSSDRLYGYTF. The full variable domain, in which reference TRBV5-1 and TRBJ1-2 provide the parts outside the CDR3, is KAGVTQTPRYLIKTRGQQVTLSCSPISGHRSVSWYQQTPGQGLQFLFEYFSETQRNKGNFPGRFSGRQFSNSRSEMNVSTLELGDSALYLCASSSDRLYGYTFGSGTRLTVV.

J is TRBJ1-6 and V is TRBV2; 9 positions agree with TRBD1. The CDR3 sequence is 16 residues long. CDR1 is SNHLY and CDR2 is FYNNEI in the germline V gene. The trim removed 4 bases at V and 7 bases at J, leaving 8 bases unmatched. The CDR3 nucleotides read TGTGCCAGCAGTGGATACCGGGACAGGGAAAATTCACCCCTCCACTTT. As protein: CASSGYRDRENSPLHF.

In its sample, this clone was seen many times. The J gene is TRBJ1-1, the V gene TRBV20-1; TRBD1 aligns across 7 bases. Germline CDR1 is DFQATT and CDR2 is SNEGSKA (reference sequence). The CDR3 extends over 10 amino acids. V dropped 2 bases and J dropped 13; count of bases not matched to a gene: 4. This chain's CDR3 is CSARSGGLFF. CDR3 in DNA: TGCAGTGCTAGATCAGGGGGACTTTTCTTT.

The chain joins TRBV7-9 to TRBJ1-1, with 7 bases lining up with TRBD1. CDR1 and CDR2 from the germline V gene are SEHNR and FQNEAQ (reference sequence). The trim removed 5 bases at V and 3 bases at J, leaving 9 bases unmatched. This CDR3 comprises 15 residues. For the CDR3, the DNA is TGTGCCAGCAGCCTCCACAGGGGTCAAGACACTGAAGCTTTCTTT. Protein: CASSLHRGQDTEAFF.

The chain recombines TRBV2 with TRBJ2-3; TRBD2 might be the D (5 bases). V was trimmed by 6 bases and J by 2 bases, leaving 12 bases between them. Germline V gives CDR1 SNHLY, CDR2 FYNNEI. The CDR3 extends over 14 amino acids. This chain's CDR3 is CASRISGDTDTQYF. The DNA for the CDR3 is TGTGCCAGCAGAATCTCCGGGGACACAGATACGCAGTATTTT.

The chain recombines TRBV5-4 with TRBJ2-1; 12 bases map to TRBD2. J lost 10 bases, V lost 4 bases, and 12 bases had no gene match. The CDR3 has 16 amino acids. Germline V gene sequence: CDR1 SGHNT, CDR2 YYREEE (reference sequence). The CDR3 loop is CASSPTSGSPNREQFF. CDR3 DNA sequence: TGTGCCAGCAGCCCGACTAGCGGGAGTCCTAACAGGGAGCAGTTCTTC. The full variable domain, rest sourced from reference TRBV5-4 and TRBJ2-1, is ETGVTQSPTHLIKTRGQQVTLRCSSQSGHNTVSWYQQALGQGPQFIFQYYREEENGRGNFPPRFSGLQFPNYSSELNVNALELDDSALYLCASSPTSGSPNREQFFGPGTRLTVL.

This clone was picked up one time. The chain combines TRBV7-9 with TRBJ2-7, with TRBD1 matching over 11 bases. The CDR3 is made up of 13 amino acids. The germline CDR1 and CDR2 sequences are SEHNR and FQNEAQ (reference sequence). Trimming removed 11 bases from V and 4 bases from J; junction bases left unmatched: 7. CDR3 bases: TGTGCCCTTGGGGGGACAGGGGGATACGAGCAGTACTTC. Its protein is CALGGTGGYEQYF. The variable domain in full, with the rest retrieved from reference TRBV7-9 and TRBJ2-7, is DTGVSQNPRHKITKRGQNVTFRCDPISEHNRLYWYRQTLGQGPEFLTYFQNEAQLEKSRLLSDRFSAERPKGSFSTLEIQRTEQGDSAMYLCALGGTGGYEQYFGPGTRLTVT.

This chain uses TRBV30 with TRBJ2-5; maybe TRBD2 (6 bases). CDR1 GTSNPN and CDR2 SVGIG come from the germline V gene (reference sequence). The CDR3 has 15 residues. V lost 3 bases and J lost 5, with 19 bases in between. This chain's CDR3 is CAWSVRGRFSETQYF. The CDR3 nucleotides read TGTGCCTGGAGCGTCCGGGGGAGGTTCAGTGAGACCCAGTACTTC.

The CDR3 DNA reads as TGTGCCAGCAGCGTAGGAGGCAGCATGAACACTGAAGCTTTCTTT. Protein product: CASSVGGSMNTEAFF. The J gene is TRBJ1-1, the V gene TRBV9; D call uncertain. Germline V gene sequence: CDR1 SGDLS, CDR2 YYNGEE. Between the trimmed V and J ends, which lost 0 bases and 0 bases, there was a span of 9 bases. This CDR3 has 15 residues.

V gene TRBV29-1 combines with J gene TRBJ1-2, with D perhaps TRBD1 (6 bases). Germline V gene data show CDR1 as SQVTM and CDR2 as ANQGSEA. The CDR3 runs to 14 residues. V lost 5 bases and J lost 4, with 17 bases in between. This chain's CDR3 is CSVKRGGESYGYTF. DNA of the CDR3: TGCAGCGTTAAGAGGGGGGGAGAAAGCTATGGCTACACCTTC. Full variable domain (outside the CDR3, taken from reference TRBV29-1 and TRBJ1-2): SAVISQKPSRDICQRGTSLTIQCQVDSQVTMMFWYRQQPGQSLTLIATANQGSEATYESGFVIDKFPISRPNLTFSTLTVSNMSPEDSSIYLCSVKRGGESYGYTFGSGTRLTVV.

The chain joins TRBV7-9 to TRBJ2-7; weak D call: TRBD2 (7 bases). Trimming pared 1 base from V and 6 bases from J, leaving 13 bases between. CDR3 length: 14 amino acids. Looked up from germline, CDR1 is SEHNR and CDR2 is FQNEAQ (reference sequence). The CDR3 nucleotides read TGTGCCAGCAGCTTAGAGGGGGGGAGGTTCGAGCAGTACTTC. Amino acids: CASSLEGGRFEQYF.

The V gene is TRBV5-4, the J gene TRBJ2-1; 9 nucleotides line up with TRBD2. Germline CDR1 SGHNT, CDR2 YYREEE (reference sequence). There are 15 residues in the CDR3. V lost 1 base to trimming and J lost 7 bases; unmatched junction nucleotides: 6. The CDR3 spells CASSLQSGGRNEQFF. For the CDR3, the DNA is TGTGCCAGCAGCTTGCAAAGCGGGGGGCGTAATGAGCAGTTCTTC.

In DNA, the CDR3 is TGTGCCAGCAGCTCAGCCGGGGGTACTACCTACGAGCAGTACTTC. This codes for CASSSAGGTTYEQYF. The chain employs TRBV7-9 and TRBJ2-7; D is perhaps TRBD2 (6 bases). CDR3 size: 15 residues. Trimming cost V 4 bases and J 2 bases, with 15 bases left between them. The germline CDR1 and CDR2 sequences are SEHNR and FQNEAQ (reference sequence).

This chain uses TRBV19 with TRBJ2-2; TRBD2 is a possible D gene (6 bases). CDR3 length equals 16 residues. CDR1 LNHDA and CDR2 SQIVND come from the germline V gene (reference sequence). Trimming removed 5 bases from V and 3 bases from J, with 16 bases in between. The CDR3 sequence: CASSHLGGQYTGELFF. The CDR3 region has the DNA TGTGCCAGTAGTCACCTGGGAGGTCAGTACACCGGGGAGCTGTTTTTT.

The chain couples TRBV4-2 to TRBJ1-2, with 7 bases that match TRBD1. Germline CDR1 and CDR2: LGHNA and YNFKEQ. The CDR3 is 15 residues long. The V and J ends lost 0 bases and 8 bases, in that order; junction bases with no gene match: 9. CDR3 DNA: TGTGCCAGCAGCCAAGAAGGAGGGGGCGGGGAAGGCTACACCTTC. It translates to CASSQEGGGGEGYTF.

The V call is TRBV12-5, the J call TRBJ1-6; D gene unclear. The CDR3 loop spans 14 amino acids. The V gene's germline CDR1 is LGHNT and CDR2 FRNRAP. V was cut by 6 bases and J by 2 bases, with 8 bases left in between. CDR3: CASGRDTYNSPLHF. The CDR3 DNA follows: TGTGCTAGTGGCCGCGACACCTATAATTCACCCCTCCACTTT.